Following are 4 T cell receptor beta chains from one sample sequenced in a study of beta chain features in type 1 diabetes. Study outcomes and limitations: Across all four CD4+ subsets, people with type 1 diabetes showed modestly shorter TCRB CDR3s.

No antigens are known for them. Reverse transcription of all isolated RNA meant that expressed TCRB transcripts were sequenced. Profiled with immunoSEQ multiplex PCR; TCRdb holds only in-frame clones, not every one. The top ten hold about 0.081% of the sample, which has 150,000 or so clones, roughly 60% seen once. Sequencing used naive CD4+ T cells from blood. These receptors all come from a man under 40 with type 1 diabetes.

This clone was observed a handful of times. This chain uses TRBV9 with TRBJ2-5; D uncertain. Per germline, CDR1 SGDLS and CDR2 YYNGEE. This CDR3 region has 15 residues. The V end lost 0 bases, the J end lost 3 bases, and 12 bases lay between the germline ends. As DNA, the CDR3 is TGTGCCAGCAGCGTAGCAAGCCAGACGAAAGAGACCCAGTACTTC. This translates into CASSVASQTKETQYF.

This clone was observed a single time. The chain combines TRBV23-1 with TRBJ2-5; TRBD2 matches 8 bases. TRBV23-1 is marked as an open reading frame, function uncertain. The CDR3 extends over 15 amino acids. The V and J ends lost 3 bases and 5 bases, in that order; junction bases with no gene match: 8. The CDR3 region is CASSHPGLGNETQYF. CDR3 coding DNA: TGCGCCAGCAGTCACCCGGGACTAGGGAACGAGACCCAGTACTTC.

The CDR3 DNA is TGTGCCACCAGCCAGAGGCTGAGAAGGGGAGGGAATCAGCCCCAGCATTTT. This codes for CATSQRLRRGGNQPQHF. The rearrangement links TRBV15 to TRBJ1-5; tentatively, D is TRBD1 (5 bases). CDR1 and CDR2 (germline): LNHNV, YYDKDF (reference sequence). The CDR3 has 17 residues. Trimming took 5 bases from V and 4 from J, leaving 21 bases between them.

The count of this clone is one. The chain uses TRBV18 and TRBJ1-6; 10 positions match TRBD1. Germline V gene lookup returns CDR1 KGHSH and CDR2 LQKENI. V was pared by 3 bases and J by 10 bases, with 12 bases of the junction left unmatched. The CDR3 runs 17 residues. CDR3 protein: CASSPNVPGTGASPLHF. The CDR3 coding sequence is TGTGCCAGCTCACCGAATGTCCCCGGGACAGGGGCGTCACCCCTCCACTTT.